This entry lists 31 T cell receptor beta chains sequenced from one sample in a study of OX40 agonist ivuxolimab in advanced cancers. TCRdb's table, derived via immunoSEQ multiplex PCR, lists solely in-frame clones and lacks some. The data show about 64,000 clones, about 91% seen once. The sequences come from CD4+ or CD8+ T cells sorted from blood, collected in a trial of the OX40 agonist ivuxolimab. The receptors originated from an adult with an advanced solid tumor such as melanoma, head and neck, liver or kidney cancer.

J is TRBJ1-5 and V is TRBV19; no reliable D call. Trimming shortened V by 5 bases and J by 5 bases, and 10 bases separated the two germline ends. CDR1 is LNHDA, CDR2 SQIVND, per germline (reference sequence). The CDR3 runs to 13 residues. The CDR3 sequence: CASSHPGYQPQHF. The DNA of the CDR3 is TGTGCCAGTAGTCATCCGGGATATCAGCCCCAGCATTTT.

This chain connects TRBV5-1 to TRBJ2-7, with 10 bases identical to TRBD1. The CDR3 covers 14 residues. CDR1 is SGHRS, CDR2 YFSETQ, per germline. V was clipped by 3 bases and J by 12 bases; unmatched bases: 12. The CDR3 region is CASSSGQGPVDPYF. CDR3 nucleotides: TGCGCCAGCAGCTCGGGACAGGGGCCGGTAGACCCGTACTTC.

This chain connects TRBV29-1 to TRBJ2-6, with D possibly being TRBD1 (6 bases). Germline CDR1 reads SQVTM; CDR2 reads ANQGSEA. The CDR3 runs 16 residues. Trimming took off 5 bases at V and 0 bases at J, with 14 bases between the two ends. DNA of the CDR3: TGCAGCGTTCCCACAGGGCCAGGCTCTGGGGCCAACGTCCTGACTTTC. It translates to CSVPTGPGSGANVLTF.

This chain uses TRBV15 with TRBJ2-2, with D possibly TRBD1 on 6 matching bases. Germline CDR1 is LNHNV and CDR2 is YYDKDF (reference sequence). This CDR3 has 14 residues. V lost 0 bases to trimming and J lost 7 bases, with 9 bases between them. CDR3 coding DNA: TGTGCCACCAGCAGAGATACAGGGATCGGGGAGCTGTTTTTT. This codes for CATSRDTGIGELFF. The full variable domain, rest sourced from reference TRBV15 and TRBJ2-2, is DAMVIQNPRYQVTQFGKPVTLSCSQTLNHNVMYWYQQKSSQAPKLLFHYYDKDFNNEADTPDNFQSRRPNTSFCFLDIRSPGLGDTAMYLCATSRDTGIGELFFGEGSRLTVL.

The chain recombines TRBV7-2 with TRBJ2-3; 9 nucleotides align to TRBD2. Unmatched junction bases numbered 6, after V lost 3 bases and J lost 5 bases. CDR3 length: 15 amino acids. Germline CDR1 is SGHTA and CDR2 is FQGNSA. CDR3 coding DNA: TGTGCCAGCAGCTTGATTGGCGGGAGGGTAGATACGCAGTATTTT. The encoded protein is CASSLIGGRVDTQYF.

This clone was observed a few times. The chain is built from TRBV19 and TRBJ1-1; no definite D call. The V end lost 7 bases, the J end lost 6 bases, and 15 bases lay between the germline ends. Germline V gene lookup returns CDR1 LNHDA and CDR2 SQIVND (reference sequence). This CDR3 is built from 13 residues. The CDR3 DNA follows: TGTGCCAGTATCGACCCAAGTCGCGCTGAAGCTTTCTTT. Its protein is CASIDPSRAEAFF.

The V call is TRBV2, the J call TRBJ2-1, with 9 bases identical to TRBD2. The CDR3 runs to 19 residues. Germline V gene lookup returns CDR1 SNHLY and CDR2 FYNNEI. The V gene end was trimmed by 4 bases and the J gene end by 2 bases; junction bases not matched to a gene: 15. The CDR3 DNA reads TGTGCCAGCAGTGTCCAGGCGGGAGGGCCGATGGGACCCTACAATGAGCAGTTCTTC. Protein: CASSVQAGGPMGPYNEQFF.

The chain combines TRBV30 with TRBJ2-1; D is uncertain. This CDR3 spans 15 amino acids. CDR1 and CDR2 (germline): GTSNPN, SVGIG (reference sequence). Trimming took off 2 bases at V and 0 bases at J, with 11 bases between the two ends. The CDR3 region is CAWSLGGNSYNEQFF. As DNA, the CDR3 is TGTGCCTGGAGTTTGGGCGGAAACTCCTACAATGAGCAGTTCTTC.

V usage is TRBV19 and J usage is TRBJ2-3; TRBD2 matches at 7 bases. The CDR3 sequence is 17 residues long. V lost 7 bases, J lost 5 bases, and 18 bases stayed unmatched. CDR1 and CDR2 from the germline V gene are LNHDA and SQIVND (reference sequence). In nucleotides, the CDR3 is TGTGCCAGTACGGGCGGGAGTAGAACGGGGACGGAAGATACGCAGTATTTT. This codes for CASTGGSRTGTEDTQYF.

The gene calls are TRBV28 and TRBJ1-5; D may be TRBD1 (5 bases). V was shortened by 7 bases and J by 7 bases, with 17 bases between the two germline ends. Germline CDR1 MDHEN, CDR2 SYDVKM. The CDR3 consists of 14 residues. CDR3 bases: TGTGCCAGCACCGAAGGAGACAGAGGCCAGCCCCAGCATTTT. This gives the protein CASTEGDRGQPQHF. The full variable domain, completed using reference TRBV28 and TRBJ1-5, is DVKVTQSSRYLVKRTGEKVFLECVQDMDHENMFWYRQDPGLGLRLIYFSYDVKMKEKGDIPEGYSVSREKKERFSLILESASTNQTSMYLCASTEGDRGQPQHFGDGTRLSIL.

CDR3 in DNA: TGTGCTAGTGGTTTGATGGACAGTTATACGCAGTATTTT. Translated: CASGLMDSYTQYF. The chain is built from TRBV12-5 and TRBJ2-3, with D maybe TRBD1 (6 bases). The V gene lost 2 bases and the J gene lost 7 bases, with 10 bases spanning the gap. This CDR3 is built from 13 residues. The germline V gene encodes CDR1 LGHNT and CDR2 FRNRAP.

This clone was counted between two and nine times. The rearrangement uses TRBV28 and TRBJ2-2; D gene uncertain. V lost 5 bases and J lost 7, with 17 bases in between. Per germline, CDR1 MDHEN and CDR2 SYDVKM. This CDR3 is 15 amino acids long. Here the CDR3 DNA reads TGTGCCAGCAGTCCACGACACCTTATCGGCGGGGAGCTGTTTTTT. Its protein is CASSPRHLIGGELFF.

The V call is TRBV7-2, the J call TRBJ1-4; TRBD1 is a possible D gene (6 bases). The CDR3 loop spans 15 amino acids. With 7 bases removed from V and 7 bases from J, the gap between germline ends came to 19 bases. Per germline, CDR1 SGHTA and CDR2 FQGNSA. CDR3 loop: CASTRGTGYGEKLFF. As DNA, the CDR3 is TGTGCCAGCACACGCGGAACAGGGTACGGTGAAAAACTGTTTTTT. Variable domain in full (rest from reference TRBV7-2 and TRBJ1-4): GAGVSQSPSNKVTEKGKDVELRCDPISGHTALYWYRQSLGQGLEFLIYFQGNSAPDKSGLPSDRFSAERTGGSVSTLTIQRTQQEDSAVYLCASTRGTGYGEKLFFGSGTQLSVL.

The chain links TRBV2 to TRBJ2-7; D call uncertain. The CDR3 consists of 13 residues. CDR1 is SNHLY, CDR2 FYNNEI, per germline. V gave up 4 bases and J gave up 3 bases, with 10 bases separating them. CDR3 residues: CASSGTVNYEQYF. CDR3 nucleotide sequence: TGTGCCAGCAGTGGGACGGTGAACTACGAGCAGTACTTC.

This sequence joins TRBV6-5 and TRBJ1-4; no clear D gene. The CDR3 loop spans 13 amino acids. Germline CDR1 and CDR2: MNHEY and SVGAGI. The V and J ends lost 5 bases and 4 bases respectively, with 8 bases between them. The CDR3 sequence is CASSREGNEKLFF. CDR3 nucleotide sequence: TGTGCCAGCAGTCGGGAGGGTAATGAAAAACTGTTTTTT.

The V gene is TRBV2, the J gene TRBJ2-2; 7 bases line up with TRBD2. Germline CDR1 reads SNHLY; CDR2 reads FYNNEI. There are 15 residues in the CDR3. With 5 bases clipped from V and 5 bases from J, the junction kept 8 bases outside the gene matches. The CDR3 sequence is CASSSSGLPTGELFF. As DNA, the CDR3 is TGTGCCAGCAGTTCGTCGGGACTACCAACCGGGGAGCTGTTTTTT.

V gene TRBV10-2 combines with J gene TRBJ2-6; maybe TRBD1 (6 bases). The CDR3 sequence is 15 residues long. The germline V and J ends were trimmed by 7 bases and 0 bases, with 10 bases remaining between them. The germline V gene encodes CDR1 WSHSY and CDR2 SAAADI. The CDR3 DNA follows: TGCGCCAGCACCGGACAGTCCTCTGGGGCCAACGTCCTGACTTTC. As protein: CASTGQSSGANVLTF.

This clone was seen once. The gene calls are TRBV30 and TRBJ2-7; weak D call: TRBD2 (5 bases). This CDR3 is 12 amino acids long. With 4 bases removed from V and 5 bases from J, the gap between germline ends came to 12 bases. The germline gives CDR1 GTSNPN, CDR2 SVGIG (reference sequence). The CDR3 bases are TGTGCCTGGAATAGGGAGAGCAACGAGCAGTACTTC. This sequence encodes CAWNRESNEQYF.

The chain carries TRBV5-1 and TRBJ2-2; D possibly corresponds to TRBD2 (5 bases). Between the trimmed V and J ends, which lost 0 bases and 1 base, there was a span of 10 bases. This CDR3 is 16 amino acids long. Looked up from germline, CDR1 is SGHRS and CDR2 is YFSETQ. CDR3 bases: TGCGCCAGCAGCTTGGAGGTGGGAGAGAACACCGGGGAGCTGTTTTTT. This sequence encodes CASSLEVGENTGELFF.

The chain is built from TRBV4-1 and TRBJ2-3, with D possibly matching TRBD2 (7 bases). CDR1 MGHRA and CDR2 YSYEKL come from the germline V gene. CDR3 length: 20 residues. V was cut by 2 bases and J by 0 bases, with 24 bases left in between. The CDR3 reads CASSQRRVRGAGFSTDTQYF. CDR3 in DNA: TGCGCCAGCAGCCAAAGAAGGGTTCGGGGGGCCGGTTTCAGCACAGATACGCAGTATTTT.

V is TRBV7-9 and J is TRBJ2-7; D is ambiguous. Trimming removed 8 bases from V and 0 bases from J, with 29 bases in between. This CDR3 has 19 amino acids. From germline, CDR1 is SEHNR and CDR2 FQNEAQ (reference sequence). The CDR3 region is CASGRLLGWTHVTSYEQYF. DNA for the CDR3: TGTGCCAGCGGCCGGCTCCTCGGGTGGACCCACGTAACCTCCTACGAGCAGTACTTC.

V usage is TRBV5-1 and J usage is TRBJ2-2; D is unresolved. The CDR3 has 15 residues. The ends were cut back, 4 bases at V and 3 bases at J, with 13 bases in the middle. The germline CDR1 and CDR2 sequences are SGHRS and YFSETQ. CDR3 DNA sequence: TGCGCCAGCAGCAAGCCTCAGGCGGACACCGGGGAGCTGTTTTTT. It specifies CASSKPQADTGELFF.

The rearrangement uses TRBV2 and TRBJ1-2; perhaps TRBD1 as D (5 bases). CDR3 size: 14 residues. Germline V lookup: CDR1 SNHLY, CDR2 FYNNEI. V lost 4 bases to trimming and J lost 4 bases, with 13 bases between them. DNA for the CDR3: TGTGCCAGCAGTGCAGGGCTCAATGGCTATGGCTACACCTTC. This sequence encodes CASSAGLNGYGYTF.

The rearrangement uses TRBV7-9 and TRBJ2-1, with a weak D call TRBD1 (6 bases). V lost 10 bases and J lost 6, with 22 bases in between. Germline CDR1 and CDR2: SEHNR and FQNEAQ (reference sequence). The CDR3 sequence is 15 residues long. CDR3 sequence: CAISLPRGLGNEQFF. Here the CDR3 DNA reads TGTGCCATCTCGTTGCCCAGGGGCCTTGGCAATGAGCAGTTCTTC.

The V call is TRBV6-1, the J call TRBJ1-3; the D is unclear. Trimming pared 1 base from V and 3 bases from J, leaving 10 bases between. Germline V gene data show CDR1 as MNHNS and CDR2 as SASEGT. CDR3 size: 15 residues. The CDR3 sequence is CASSEGGLFGNTIYF. The CDR3 region has the DNA TGTGCCAGCAGTGAAGGCGGGCTGTTTGGAAACACCATATATTTT.

The chain joins TRBV6-6 to TRBJ2-1; D is undetermined. Germline V gene data show CDR1 as MNHNY and CDR2 as SVGAGI (reference sequence). The CDR3 is made up of 13 amino acids. The germline V and J ends were trimmed by 5 bases and 9 bases, with 14 bases remaining between them. CDR3 sequence reads: CASSTYQQAEQFF. CDR3 nucleotide sequence: TGTGCCAGCAGTACCTATCAGCAGGCTGAGCAGTTCTTC.

This chain uses TRBV15 with TRBJ1-2, with 7 bases lining up with TRBD1. Per germline, CDR1 LNHNV and CDR2 YYDKDF (reference sequence). This CDR3 comprises 16 residues. V lost 0 bases to trimming and J lost 7 bases; unmatched junction nucleotides: 11. The CDR3: CATSRDRVSTGSGYTF. The CDR3 DNA is TGTGCCACCAGCAGAGATCGGGTTTCGACAGGGTCTGGCTACACCTTC.

This sequence joins TRBV7-8 and TRBJ2-7; 11 nucleotides align to TRBD2. Germline trimming cut 5 bases from V and 7 bases from J; bases unmatched to any gene: 10. The CDR3 runs 15 residues. The germline CDR1 and CDR2 sequences are SGHVS and FQNEAQ. In DNA form, the CDR3 reads TGTGCCAGCAGCACCTACGTGGCTAGCGGGGGGGAGCAGTACTTC. It codes for CASSTYVASGGEQYF.

This chain uses TRBV6-5 with TRBJ2-2; D unclear. V lost 5 bases, J lost 5 bases, and 6 bases lay in between. CDR1 and CDR2 from the germline V gene are MNHEY and SVGAGI. CDR3 length: 12 amino acids. The CDR3, as DNA: TGTGCCAGCAGTCAGGAAACCGGGGAGCTGTTTTTT. This codes for CASSQETGELFF.

The chain recombines TRBV6-1 with TRBJ1-5, with D maybe TRBD1 (5 bases). Germline-derived CDR1 and CDR2 are MNHNS and SASEGT. This CDR3 is built from 15 residues. Trimming pared 3 bases from V and 5 bases from J, leaving 14 bases between. The CDR3, as DNA: TGTGCCAGCAGTGACCAGGGATCCATCTATCAGCCCCAGCATTTT. Protein product: CASSDQGSIYQPQHF.

The chain links TRBV7-9 to TRBJ1-5; a weak D match, TRBD1 (5 bases). V lost 5 bases to trimming and J lost 9 bases, with 20 bases between them. The CDR3 covers 15 residues. The germline V gene has CDR1 SEHNR and CDR2 FQNEAQ (reference sequence). The CDR3 DNA reads TGTGCCAGCAGCCCCCCCGCGGGGCTCTTCGGGCCCCAGCATTTT. This translates into CASSPPAGLFGPQHF.